This TCR beta chain comes out of a study of T cells in women clearing cervical HPV infection. Sequencing used immunoSEQ multiplex PCR; TCRdb keeps in-frame clones, though not all of them. The sample table sets out around 19,000 clones. Of note for this clone: The target antigen is unknown. Read coverage stops 3 residues before the CDR3 terminus; the germline J gene supplies the remainder.

CDR1 is MNHEY and CDR2 is SVGEGT in the germline V gene. The CDR3 loop spans 16 amino acids. With V trimmed by 2 bases and J by 1 base, 7 bases remained unmatched. HPV was found by MY09/MY11 PCR and dot-blot genotyping. Overall study results and limits: CIN3+ cases had significantly higher TCR repertoire richness than controls, but evenness did not differ. Timing of associations relative to infection is unclear; T-cell subsets were not isolated.

The V and J genes are TRBV6-2 or TRBV6-3 and TRBJ1-1; 7 bases map to TRBD1. Source material: blood buffy coat. This TCR derives from a woman aged 18 to 75 with a cervical HPV16 infection that either progressed to CIN3+ or cleared (not recorded which). CDR3 sequence: CASSYVEGASNTEAFF. Incomplete CDR3 DNA: TGTGCCAGCAGTTACGTGGAGGGGGCCTCGAACACTGAA.